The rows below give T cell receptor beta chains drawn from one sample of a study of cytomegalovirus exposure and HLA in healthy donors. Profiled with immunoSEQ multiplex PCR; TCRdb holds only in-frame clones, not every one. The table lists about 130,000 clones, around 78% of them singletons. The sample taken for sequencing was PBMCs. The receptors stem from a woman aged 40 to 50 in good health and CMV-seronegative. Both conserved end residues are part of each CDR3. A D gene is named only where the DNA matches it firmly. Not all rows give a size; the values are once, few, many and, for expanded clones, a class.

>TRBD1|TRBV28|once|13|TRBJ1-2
CASRNTGDYGYTF
TGTGCCAGCAGAAATACAGGGGACTATGGCTACACCTTC
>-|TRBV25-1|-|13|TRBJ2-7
CASSLTVSYEQYF
TGTGCCAGCAGCTTGACTGTTAGCTACGAGCAGTACTTC
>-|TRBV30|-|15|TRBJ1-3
CACVPYGGGGNTIYF
TGTGCCTGTGTGCCGTATGGAGGTGGAGGAAACACCATATATTTT
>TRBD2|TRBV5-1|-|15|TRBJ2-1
CASSLVTSGSNEQFF
TGCGCCAGCAGCTTGGTTACTAGCGGGAGCAATGAGCAGTTCTTC
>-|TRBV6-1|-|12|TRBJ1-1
CASTYSYTEAFF
TGTGCCAGCACTTACAGCTACACTGAAGCTTTCTTT
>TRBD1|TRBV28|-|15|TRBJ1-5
CASRPMTGDSQPQHF
TGTGCCAGCAGACCTATGACAGGGGACAGTCAGCCCCAGCATTTT
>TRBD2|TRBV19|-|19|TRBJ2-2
CASSIGGLSGRVKTGELFF
TGTGCCAGTAGTATAGGGGGCCTTAGCGGGAGAGTTAAGACCGGGGAGCTGTTTTTT
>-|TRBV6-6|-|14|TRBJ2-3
CASSYELASDTQYF
TGTGCCAGCAGTTACGAGCTAGCGTCAGATACGCAGTATTTT
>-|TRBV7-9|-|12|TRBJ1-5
CASSRGATPQHF
TGTGCCAGCAGCCGAGGAGCAACGCCCCAGCATTTT
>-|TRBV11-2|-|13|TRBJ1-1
CASSLEGGPEAFF
TGTGCCAGCAGCTTAGAGGGGGGACCTGAAGCTTTCTTT
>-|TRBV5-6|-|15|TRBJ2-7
CASSLITSGTYEQYF
TGTGCCAGCAGCTTGATTACATCAGGAACCTACGAGCAGTACTTC
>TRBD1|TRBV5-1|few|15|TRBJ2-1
CASSQGQGKNNEQFF
TGCGCCAGCAGCCAGGGACAGGGAAAGAACAATGAGCAGTTCTTC
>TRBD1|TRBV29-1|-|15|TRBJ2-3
CSVSRGQGSADTQYF
TGCAGCGTTAGTAGAGGACAGGGAAGCGCAGATACGCAGTATTTT
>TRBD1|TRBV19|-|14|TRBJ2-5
CASSTRDRQETQYF
TGTGCCAGTAGTACCCGGGACAGACAAGAGACCCAGTACTTC
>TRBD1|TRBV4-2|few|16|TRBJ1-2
CASSQDGTGFNYGYTF
TGTGCCAGCAGCCAAGACGGGACAGGATTTAACTATGGCTACACCTTC
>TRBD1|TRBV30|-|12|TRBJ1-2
CASEDRGYGYTF
TGTGCCTCCGAGGACAGGGGCTATGGCTACACCTTC
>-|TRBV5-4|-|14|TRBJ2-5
CASSGRGSQETQYF
TGTGCCAGCAGCGGCCGAGGCAGCCAAGAGACCCAGTACTTC
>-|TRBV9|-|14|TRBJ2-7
CASSVGGPSYEQYF
TGTGCCAGCAGCGTGGGGGGACCTTCCTACGAGCAGTACTTC
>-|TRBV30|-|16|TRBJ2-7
CAWRDEGGTISYEQYF
TGTGCCTGGAGGGACGAGGGAGGAACAATTTCCTACGAGCAGTACTTC
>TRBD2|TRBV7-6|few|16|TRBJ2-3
CASSLRAGGSTDTQYF
TGTGCCAGCAGCTTAAGGGCGGGGGGGAGCACAGATACGCAGTATTTT
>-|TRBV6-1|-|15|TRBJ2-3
CASSGGPGLTDTQYF
TGTGCCAGCAGTGGTGGACCTGGACTCACAGATACGCAGTATTTT
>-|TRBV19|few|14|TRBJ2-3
CASSSADTRDTQYF
TGTGCCAGTAGTTCGGCGGATACACGGGATACGCAGTATTTT
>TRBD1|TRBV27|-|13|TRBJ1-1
CASSLGGRAEAFF
TGTGCCAGCAGTCTAGGGGGCCGGGCTGAAGCTTTCTTT
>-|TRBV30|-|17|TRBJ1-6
CAWSVPPPTRGNSPLHF
TGTGCCTGGAGTGTACCTCCCCCCACGCGCGGGAATTCACCCCTCCACTTT
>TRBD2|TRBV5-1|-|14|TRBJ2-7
CASSPGLAGYEQYF
TGCGCCAGCAGCCCAGGACTAGCGGGGTACGAGCAGTACTTC
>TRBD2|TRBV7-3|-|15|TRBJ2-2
CASSTGLANTGELFF
TGTGCCAGCAGCACGGGACTAGCAAACACCGGGGAGCTGTTTTTT
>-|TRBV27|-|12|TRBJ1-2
CASSTGPGGYTF
TGTGCCAGTTCGACAGGCCCTGGAGGCTACACCTTC
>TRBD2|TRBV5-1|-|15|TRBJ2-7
CASSLGLAGGREQYF
TGCGCCAGCAGCCTCGGACTAGCGGGAGGCCGTGAGCAGTACTTC
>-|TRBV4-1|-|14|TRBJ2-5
CASSQSLGVETQYF
TGCGCCAGCAGCCAGTCGTTAGGGGTGGAGACCCAGTACTTC
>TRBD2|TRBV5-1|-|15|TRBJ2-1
CATKRGLAGHIEQFF
TGCGCCACTAAACGGGGACTAGCGGGTCATATTGAGCAGTTCTTC
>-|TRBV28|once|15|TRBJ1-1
CASSLHSGTNTEAFF
TGTGCCAGCAGTTTACACAGTGGGACAAACACTGAAGCTTTCTTT
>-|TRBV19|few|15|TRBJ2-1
CASSPDYSSYNEQFF
TGTGCCAGTAGCCCAGACTACAGCTCCTACAATGAGCAGTTCTTC
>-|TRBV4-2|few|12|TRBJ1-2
CASSQDIYGYTF
TGTGCCAGCAGCCAAGACATCTATGGCTACACCTTC
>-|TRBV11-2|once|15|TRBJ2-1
CASTRGTSMVNEQFF
TGTGCCAGCACCCGGGGAACTAGCATGGTCAATGAGCAGTTCTTC
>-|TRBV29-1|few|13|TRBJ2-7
CSVEETAGEEQYF
TGCAGCGTTGAGGAGACAGCAGGGGAAGAGCAGTACTTC
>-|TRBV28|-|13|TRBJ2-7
CASSLAAAAEQYF
TGTGCCAGCAGTTTAGCGGCGGCTGCCGAGCAGTACTTC
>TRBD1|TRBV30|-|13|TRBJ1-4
CAWAGQSNEKLFF
TGTGCCTGGGCGGGACAGAGTAATGAAAAACTGTTTTTT
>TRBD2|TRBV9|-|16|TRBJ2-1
CASSTSASGGPNEQFF
TGTGCCAGCAGCACATCGGCGTCGGGAGGGCCCAATGAGCAGTTCTTC
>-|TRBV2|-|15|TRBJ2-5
CASRQRAGTGDAQYF
TGTGCCAGCAGACAAAGAGCCGGGACTGGTGACGCCCAGTACTTC
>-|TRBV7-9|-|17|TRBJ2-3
CSSSLGEGGGRTDTQYF
TGTTCCAGCAGCTTGGGGGAGGGAGGGGGACGCACAGATACGCAGTATTTT
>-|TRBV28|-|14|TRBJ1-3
CASREGAEVNTIYF
TGTGCCAGCAGAGAAGGGGCTGAAGTAAACACCATATATTTT
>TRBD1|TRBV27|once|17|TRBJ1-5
CASSLSPGGHGDQPQHF
TGTGCCAGCAGTTTATCCCCAGGGGGGCATGGAGATCAGCCCCAGCATTTT
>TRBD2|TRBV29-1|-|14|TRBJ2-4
CSVSREVGINSQYF
TGCAGCGTTAGTCGGGAGGTTGGGATAAACAGTCAGTACTTC
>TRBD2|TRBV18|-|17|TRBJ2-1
CASSPPGLAGGVDEQFF
TGTGCCAGCTCACCCCCGGGACTAGCGGGAGGGGTGGATGAGCAGTTCTTC
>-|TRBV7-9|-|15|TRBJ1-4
CASSPQTGGIEKLFF
TGTGCCAGCAGTCCCCAGACAGGAGGTATTGAAAAACTGTTTTTT
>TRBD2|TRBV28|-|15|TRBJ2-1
CASTLAGHSYNEQFF
TGTGCCAGCACCCTAGCGGGGCACTCTTACAATGAGCAGTTCTTC
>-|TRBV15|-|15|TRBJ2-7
CATSRGGGMQYAQYF
TGTGCCACCAGCAGAGGAGGGGGAATGCAGTATGCGCAGTACTTC
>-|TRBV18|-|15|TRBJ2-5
CASSPPSGSGETQYF
TGTGCCAGCTCACCACCGTCGGGTTCAGGGGAGACCCAGTACTTC
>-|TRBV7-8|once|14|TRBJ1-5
CASSLGGLRQPQHF
TGTGCCAGCAGCTTGGGGGGGCTGCGGCAGCCCCAGCATTTT
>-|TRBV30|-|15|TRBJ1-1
CAWSVQGSGDTEAFF
TGTGCCTGGAGTGTACAAGGGAGTGGGGACACTGAAGCTTTCTTT
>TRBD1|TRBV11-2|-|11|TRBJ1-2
CASSSTGGNTF
TGTGCCAGCAGCTCCACAGGGGGAAACACCTTC
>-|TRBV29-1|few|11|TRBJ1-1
CSVGGEGCAFF
TGCAGCGTTGGGGGGGAGGGTTGCGCTTTCTTT
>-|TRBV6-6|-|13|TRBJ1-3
CASSTEPRNTIYF
TGTGCCAGCAGTACGGAGCCTCGAAACACCATATATTTT
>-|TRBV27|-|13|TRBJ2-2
CASSWSSTGELFF
TGTGCCAGCAGTTGGTCGAGTACCGGGGAGCTGTTTTTT